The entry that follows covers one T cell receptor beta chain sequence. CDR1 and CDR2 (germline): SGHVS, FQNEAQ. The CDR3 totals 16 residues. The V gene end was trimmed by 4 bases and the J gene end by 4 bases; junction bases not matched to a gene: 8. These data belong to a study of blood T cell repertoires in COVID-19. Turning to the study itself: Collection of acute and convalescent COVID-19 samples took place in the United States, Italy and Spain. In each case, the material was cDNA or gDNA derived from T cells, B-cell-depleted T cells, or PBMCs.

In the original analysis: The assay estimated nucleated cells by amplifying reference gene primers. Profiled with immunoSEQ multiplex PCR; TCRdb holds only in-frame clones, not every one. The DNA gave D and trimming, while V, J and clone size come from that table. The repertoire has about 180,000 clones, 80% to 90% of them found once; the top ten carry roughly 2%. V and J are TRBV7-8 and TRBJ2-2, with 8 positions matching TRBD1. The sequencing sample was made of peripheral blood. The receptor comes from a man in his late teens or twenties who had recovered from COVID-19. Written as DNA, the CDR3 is TGTGCCAGCAGCTCTAGGACAGGGTCCGGCACCGGGGAGCTGTTTTTT. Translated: CASSSRTGSGTGELFF.